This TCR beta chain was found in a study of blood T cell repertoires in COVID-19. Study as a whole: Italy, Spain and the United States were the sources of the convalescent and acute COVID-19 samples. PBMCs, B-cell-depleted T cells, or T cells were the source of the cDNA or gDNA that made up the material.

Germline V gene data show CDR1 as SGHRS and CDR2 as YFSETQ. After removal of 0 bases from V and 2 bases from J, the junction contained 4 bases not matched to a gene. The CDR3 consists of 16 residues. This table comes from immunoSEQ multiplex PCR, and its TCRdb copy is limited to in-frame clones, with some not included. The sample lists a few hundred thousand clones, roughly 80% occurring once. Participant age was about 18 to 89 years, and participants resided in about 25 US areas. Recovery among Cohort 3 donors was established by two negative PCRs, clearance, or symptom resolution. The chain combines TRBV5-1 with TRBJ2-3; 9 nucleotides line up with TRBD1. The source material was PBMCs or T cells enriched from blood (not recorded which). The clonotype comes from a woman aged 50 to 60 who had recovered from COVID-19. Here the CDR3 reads CASSLGDRGYTDTQYF. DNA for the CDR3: TGCGCCAGCAGCTTGGGTGACAGGGGGTACACAGATACGCAGTATTTT. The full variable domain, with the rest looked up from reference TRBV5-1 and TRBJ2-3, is KAGVTQTPRYLIKTRGQQVTLSCSPISGHRSVSWYQQTPGQGLQFLFEYFSETQRNKGNFPGRFSGRQFSNSRSEMNVSTLELGDSALYLCASSLGDRGYTDTQYFGPGTRLTVL.